The 7 T cell receptor beta chains below all came from one sample that was sequenced in a study of spatial heterogeneity in lung cancer. The sample's time point: sample taken at primary tumor resection. TCRdb re-called the 5' RACE reads through MiXCR, storing one row per CDR3 protein. The top ten hold 16% of the sample, which has approximately 6,300 distinct CDR3 sequences, around a sixth seen once. The specimen comprised normal lung tissue next to the tumor, sampled at surgery. The receptors here all came from a male donor with early-stage non-small cell lung cancer.

This clonotype has just a few counts. The CDR3 nucleotides read TGTGCCAGCAGTTTCCGGGTCCCATTCTACGAGCAGTACTTC. Translating it yields CASSFRVPFYEQYF. The chain carries TRBV27 and TRBJ2-7; D call uncertain. Looked up from germline, CDR1 is MNHEY and CDR2 is SMNVEV (reference sequence). The CDR3 length is 14 residues. V lost 3 bases, J lost 3 bases, and 12 bases lay in between.

V is TRBV7-2 and J is TRBJ2-5; 11 bases line up with TRBD2. Germline lookup yields CDR1 SGHTA and CDR2 FQGNSA. V lost 4 bases, J lost 5 bases, and 3 bases stayed unmatched. The CDR3 spans 14 residues. CDR3 protein: CASSYTSGSETQYF. CDR3 in DNA: TGTGCCAGCAGCTACACTAGCGGGAGTGAGACCCAGTACTTC. Full variable domain (outside the CDR3, taken from reference TRBV7-2 and TRBJ2-5): GAGVSQSPSNKVTEKGKDVELRCDPISGHTALYWYRQSLGQGLEFLIYFQGNSAPDKSGLPSDRFSAERTGGSVSTLTIQRTQQEDSAVYLCASSYTSGSETQYFGPGTRLLVL.

This clonotype was observed a handful of times. The CDR3 sequence: CASSLSPDRGGYGYTF. CDR3 bases: TGTGCCAGCAGTTTATCCCCGGACAGGGGCGGGTATGGCTACACCTTC. V is TRBV27 and J is TRBJ1-2, with TRBD1 matching 9 bases. Trimming cost V 0 bases and J 5 bases; bases outside gene matches: 7. The CDR3 is 16 amino acids. Germline V gene lookup returns CDR1 MNHEY and CDR2 SMNVEV (reference sequence).

In this sample, this clonotype is medium-sized. The chain recombines TRBV7-9 with TRBJ1-1; 8 positions match TRBD1. V was clipped by 1 base and J by 5 bases; unmatched bases: 9. Germline CDR1 is SEHNR and CDR2 is FQNEAQ (reference sequence). This CDR3 has 16 residues. The CDR3 DNA sequence: TGTGCCAGCAGCTTAGGGGCCGGACAGGGAGGAACTGAAGCTTTCTTT. Protein: CASSLGAGQGGTEAFF.

This chain connects TRBV6-1 to TRBJ2-7, with 14 bases that match TRBD2. V gave up 6 bases and J gave up 3 bases; unmatched junction bases: 4. The CDR3 runs 15 residues. CDR1 is MNHNS and CDR2 is SASEGT in the germline V gene. CDR3 loop: CASRSGTSGSYEQYF. DNA for the CDR3: TGTGCCAGCAGGTCCGGGACTAGCGGGAGCTACGAGCAGTACTTC.

This clonotype was observed a handful of times. V and J are TRBV7-9 and TRBJ2-5, with TRBD2 identical over 7 bases. The CDR3 loop spans 14 amino acids. Germline V gene sequence: CDR1 SEHNR, CDR2 FQNEAQ (reference sequence). After removal of 7 bases from V and 3 bases from J, the junction contained 8 bases not matched to a gene. The CDR3 DNA is TGTGCCAGCAAAGCCGGGAGGCGAGAAGAGACCCAGTACTTC. Translating it yields CASKAGRREETQYF.

The chain is built from TRBV28 and TRBJ2-3, with D perhaps matching TRBD1 (7 bases). Trimming took 6 bases from V and 0 from J, leaving 16 bases between them. Per germline, CDR1 MDHEN and CDR2 SYDVKM. This CDR3 comprises 16 residues. The CDR3 coding sequence is TGTGCCAGCAGCCCCAGGGGGAGGTCTAGCACAGATACGCAGTATTTT. It codes for CASSPRGRSSTDTQYF.